This note documents a single TCR beta chain sequence. The clone's antigen remains unknown. No quality values exist for individual bases; no much larger clone is one base distant. The data are from a study of control samples from healthy donors and cancer patients (dated by TCRdb to the early 2020s). The CDR1 and CDR2 encoded by the germline V gene are SGHTS and YDEGEE. CDR3 length: 15 amino acids, cysteine to phenylalanine. Only CDR3 DNA remains: 45 bases, in frame from the first base. Trimming takes 1 base from V and 1 base from J, and the germline ends sit 12 bases apart. The library was generated by the immunoSEQ multiplex PCR assay. TCRdb took over this immuneACCESS table, retaining in-frame rearrangements with V and J assigned. Such tables are incomplete; in checked studies, under half of the missing clones stem from an unresolved V gene, and the remainder is unexplained. A total of fewer than 200,000 clones appear in this sample, 90% to 95% of them only once. Around 1.5% of the sample lies in the top ten.

Recombination connected TRBV5-8 to TRBJ2-7; TRBD1 could be the D gene, as 8 bases match. Sample: blood. The sequence came from a man aged 30 to 39 in good health. CDR3 protein: CASSLTGGESYEQYF. The DNA sequence is TGTGCCAGCAGCTTGACAGGGGGGGAGTCCTACGAGCAGTACTTC.